This T cell receptor beta chain was captured in a study of blood T cell repertoires in COVID-19. As for the study in general: The study drew acute and convalescent COVID-19 samples from the United States, Italy and Spain. From T cells, B-cell-depleted T cells, or PBMCs came the material, which was cDNA or gDNA.

The junction had 16 bases not matched to a gene; V was cut back by 0 bases and J by 6 bases. The CDR3 runs 20 residues. Germline V gene data show CDR1 as LGHNA and CDR2 as YSLEER. Study processing details: From reference gene primer amplification, estimates of nucleated cell counts were derived. The table came from immunoSEQ multiplex PCR; TCRdb's copy has only in-frame clones and leaves some out. The V and J calls and the clone size are those of that table, but D and trimming were determined from the DNA. The table shows some 170,000 clones, with 82% occurring only once. Sequenced material: peripheral blood. The chain carries TRBV4-3 and TRBJ2-1, with TRBD1 identical over 11 bases. This receptor was taken from a woman aged 70 to 79 with acute or convalescent COVID-19. The CDR3 loop reads CASSQDFLLGQGAVFNEQFF. The CDR3 DNA reads as TGCGCCAGCAGCCAAGATTTCCTTCTTGGACAGGGGGCGGTTTTCAATGAGCAGTTCTTC.